This T cell receptor beta chain was identified in a study of T cells in Graves' hyperthyroidism and ophthalmopathy (dated by TCRdb to the late 2010s). General notes on the study: A discovery cohort of about a hundred patients, about 40 with Graves' ophthalmopathy and 57 with stable Graves' hyperthyroidism, was used to find distinguishing TCR V-J signatures. After blood sampling, hyperthyroidism patients were treated with methimazole at a starting dose of 30 mg daily, and ophthalmopathy patients were treated with high-dose intravenous methylprednisolone. According to the paper, TCR Vbeta CDR3 sequencing was carried out on about 140 peripheral blood samples, which came from under 50 ophthalmopathy, about 75 hyperthyroidism and about 17 progressor patients. The 95 to 100 discovery patients were divided at random into training and test sets in a 7:3 ratio. Whether ophthalmopathy could be predicted prospectively was tested in an independent validation cohort made up of about 20 hyperthyroidism patients plus 17 patients who later progressed to ophthalmopathy. The study also compared thyroid tissue and blood T-cell repertoires from about six Graves' hyperthyroidism patients.

This clonotype was seen only a few times. The clone's antigen remains unknown. The sample holds no much larger clone one base away, and base qualities are not on file. Graves' hyperthyroidism was defined as stable when no progression to ophthalmopathy occurred over 18 months of follow-up. Hyperthyroidism patients were newly diagnosed, with disease duration under 2 months, and aged 18 to 65 years. Any patient with an uncontrolled infection, another autoimmune disease, pregnancy or lactation was excluded. Diagnoses were established on the basis of clinical symptoms, serum thyroxine and TRAb, thyroid ultrasound, and orbital computed tomography. Trizol reagent was used to extract total RNA, and RNA quality was then checked on an Agilent 2100 Bioanalyzer. Broader findings and caveats from the paper: During validation, the model predicted progression to ophthalmopathy a median of around six months ahead of onset, with 60% to 71% sensitivity and less than 85% specificity. A model built on a 13 V-J signature distinguished ophthalmopathy from stable hyperthyroidism, reaching 87.88% sensitivity and 81.08% specificity in cross-validation and 80%/75% in testing. Blood samples also contained most of the expanded thyroid clonotypes (frequency above 0.001), which suggests that blood repertoires may reflect thyroid immune responses. No statistical method was used to set the sample size in advance, and investigators knew the group allocation.

The TCR beta CDR3 regions were amplified from RNA transcripts. For the first round of RT-PCR on the TCR CDR3, the HTBI primer set was used together with the Qiagen OneStep RT-PCR kit. The libraries were constructed in a second round of multiplex PCR and then size-selected and purified. Libraries were sequenced paired-end with 100 bp reads on an Illumina HiSeq2000. Concerning the study's data processing: SOAPnuke was used to process the raw data, throwing out any read that contained adapters or uncalled bases, had a mean Phred below 15, or lacked an exact constant-primer or identifier match. COPE v1.2.5 was used to merge high-quality paired reads, and clonotypes were defined as unique nucleotide sequences. MiTCR v1.1 was used to align the clonotypes against IMGT TRBV, TRBD and TRBJ reference segments. Analysis was restricted to V-J combinations with a frequency above 0.0001, which covered roughly 99% of repertoires. The TCS score was defined as F50 (clonal expansion) divided by E x V (chaos), with BLOSUM62-based TCRdist calculated between CDR3 peptides within each V-J. Welch's t-statistics and random forest reduced roughly 500 V-J features to 13, which were used in a naive Bayes classifier (R e1071). Thyroid-blood repertoire similarity was quantified with the Morisita-Horn index. The public reads were quality trimmed at Q25 with fastp and then assembled into clones with MiXCR by TCRdb, keeping productive beta chains. Rows with a matching CDR3 protein are joined into one entry that keeps the most common DNA and genes. The V and J calls were determined by TCRdb, not by the authors. The sample has 45,000 or so distinct CDR3 sequences on record, more than 40% of them singletons. Roughly a third of the sample is taken by the ten largest.

Compared with germline, V lacks 3 bases and J lacks 5 bases; bases without a gene match: 3. The CDR3 runs 15 residues from the cysteine to the phenylalanine. Here the CDR3 DNA is all that survives: 45 bases in frame from base 1. Sequencing used peripheral blood or thyroid tissue (not recorded which). The chain is assembled from TRBV12-3 or TRBV12-4 and TRBJ1-5, and TRBD1 aligns with 11 junction nucleotides. The TCR sequence derives from a woman between 50 and 59 years old with Graves' hyperthyroidism. The CDR3 region reads CASSFRTGGDQPQHF. The base sequence is TGTGCCAGCAGTTTTCGGACAGGGGGCGATCAGCCCCAGCATTTT.